This T cell receptor beta chain is drawn from a study of cytomegalovirus exposure and HLA in healthy donors. Primers: 60 Vbeta forward and 13 Jbeta reverse. The assay was immunoSEQ multiplex PCR, and TCRdb's table has in-frame clones only and misses some. The profile covers over 150,000 clones, with about three quarters appearing a single time and 1.3% to 1.5% taken by the ten largest. This CDR3 comprises 14 residues. Germline V gene sequence: CDR1 SQVTM, CDR2 ANQGSEA. V was pared by 6 bases and J by 3 bases, with 7 bases of the junction left unmatched. Sequencing input: PBMCs. This TCR was sampled from a man aged 18 to 35 in good health and CMV-seronegative. The chain joins TRBV29-1 to TRBJ2-7, with 11 bases matching TRBD2. The CDR3 nucleotides are TGCAGCGTGAACGTAGCGGGAGGGATCTACGAGCAGTACTTC. Its translation is CSVNVAGGIYEQYF.